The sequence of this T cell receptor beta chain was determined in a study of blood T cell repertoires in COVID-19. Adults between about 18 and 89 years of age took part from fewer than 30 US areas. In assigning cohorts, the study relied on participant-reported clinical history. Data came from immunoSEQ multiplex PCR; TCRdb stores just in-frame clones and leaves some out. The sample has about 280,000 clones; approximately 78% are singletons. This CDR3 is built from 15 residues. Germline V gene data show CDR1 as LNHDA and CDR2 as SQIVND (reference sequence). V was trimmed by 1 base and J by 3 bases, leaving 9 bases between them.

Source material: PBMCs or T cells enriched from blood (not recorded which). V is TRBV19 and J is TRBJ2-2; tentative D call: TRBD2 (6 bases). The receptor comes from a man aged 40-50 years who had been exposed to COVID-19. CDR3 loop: CASSIGGVDTGELFF. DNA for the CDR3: TGTGCCAGTAGTATAGGGGGGGTCGACACCGGGGAGCTGTTTTTT.